This T cell receptor (beta chain) was recorded in a study of blood T cell repertoires in COVID-19. Whole-study context: The origin of the acute and convalescent COVID-19 samples was the United States, Italy and Spain. T cells, B-cell-depleted T cells, or PBMCs provided the cDNA or gDNA that served as material.

Per the study methods: Amplification from reference gene primers served as the basis for estimated nucleated cell counts. The repertoire was sequenced with immunoSEQ multiplex PCR; TCRdb's copy has only in-frame clones and lacks some. D and trimming were read from the DNA, whereas the V and J calls and clone size are those reported in that table. Of over 200,000 clones in the sample, around 90% were seen once. Germline CDR1 reads LNHDA; CDR2 reads SQIVND (reference sequence). The CDR3 runs to 15 residues. V trimming: 3 bases; J trimming: 2 bases; junction bases outside the gene matches: 2. This clonotype originated in a woman aged 25 to 39 with acute or convalescent COVID-19. This sequence joins TRBV19 and TRBJ2-1; 9 nucleotides align to TRBD2. The sample taken for sequencing was peripheral blood. The CDR3 here is CASSMTSGTYNEQFF. In DNA form, the CDR3 reads TGTGCCAGTAGTATGACTAGCGGAACCTACAATGAGCAGTTCTTC.